Presented here are 13 T cell receptor beta chains from one specimen sequenced in a study of regulatory T cells in long-lasting Graves disease. Time point meaning: persistent/refractory GD, antithyroid drugs over 5 years with positive TRAb. From PBMCs, RNA was extracted and then used to make the TCR library. CDR3-region Arm-PCR and iRepertoire HTBI primers produced the TCR beta libraries. TCRdb fed the multiplex PCR reads into MiXCR, producing one record per CDR3 protein. The profile shows a few hundred thousand distinct CDR3 sequences, 23% of them singletons. Sequencing used peripheral blood mononuclear cells (PBMCs), obtained when the disease was refractory, from a patient treated with antithyroid drugs. Receptors originate from a woman aged 40 to 50 with Graves disease.

This clonotype has a handful of counts. This sequence joins TRBV5-1 and TRBJ1-4; D is unresolved. CDR1 is SGHRS, CDR2 YFSETQ, per germline. V was clipped by 4 bases and J by 5 bases, with 9 bases between them. The length of the CDR3 is 13 residues. The CDR3 nucleotides read TGCGCCAGCAGCCCCCGGCGGAATGAAAAACTGTTTTTT. It yields the protein CASSPRRNEKLFF.

This clonotype was found many times. This chain uses TRBV28 with TRBJ1-1; D gene uncertain. The length of the CDR3 is 13 residues. The V end lost 6 bases, the J end lost 8 bases, and 16 bases lay between the germline ends. The V gene's germline CDR1 is MDHEN and CDR2 SYDVKM. CDR3: CASRTMDLYEAFF. The CDR3 nucleotides read TGTGCCAGCAGAACAATGGATCTATACGAAGCTTTCTTT.

There are many counts of this clonotype. CDR3 bases: TGTGCCAGCAATGACAGGGGCTGGTATGGCTACACCTTC. Its translation: CASNDRGWYGYTF. V and J are TRBV6-1 and TRBJ1-2; 8 positions match TRBD1. J gave up 5 bases and V 7 bases, and 6 bases lay outside the gene matches. The CDR3 sequence is 13 residues long. Germline V gene lookup returns CDR1 MNHNS and CDR2 SASEGT.

This clonotype was found once. This sequence joins TRBV27 and TRBJ2-6; no reliable D call. The germline V gene encodes CDR1 MNHEY and CDR2 SMNVEV (reference sequence). The CDR3 length is 17 residues. V was cut by 2 bases and J by 0 bases, with 11 bases left in between. The CDR3 nucleotides read TGTGCCAGCAGTTTAATGTGGATTACCTCTGGGGCCAACGTCCTGACTTTC. This translates into CASSLMWITSGANVLTF. The complete variable domain, with remaining parts taken from reference TRBV27 and TRBJ2-6, reads EAQVTQNPRYLITVTGKKLTVTCSQNMNHEYMSWYRQDPGLGLRQIYYSMNVEVTDKGDVPEGYKVSRKEKRNFPLILESPSPNQTSLYFCASSLMWITSGANVLTFGAGSRLTVL.

This clonotype was found a few times. The genes are TRBV6-9 and TRBJ2-4; D is unresolved. Germline lookup yields CDR1 MNHGY and CDR2 SVAAGI. There are 14 residues in the CDR3. Trimming left V 3 bases short and J 3 bases short, with 9 bases between. CDR3 coding DNA: TGTGCCAGCAGTTACCGGACGATCAAAAACATTCAGTACTTC. This codes for CASSYRTIKNIQYF.

Note on this clonotype: A much larger clone lies one base from this, so it may be a read error. This chain joins TRBV19 and TRBJ2-7; weak D call: TRBD2 (6 bases). The germline CDR1 and CDR2 sequences are LNHDA and SQIVND (reference sequence). The CDR3 covers 13 residues. This CDR3 reads CGSSGRISYEQYF. The CDR3 nucleotides read TGTGGCAGTAGCGGCCGGATCTCCTACGAGCAGTACTTC.

This chain links TRBV29-1 with TRBJ1-3; possibly TRBD1 for D (6 bases). V lost 2 bases to trimming and J lost 4 bases, with 12 bases between them. The CDR3 consists of 14 residues. Germline CDR1 SQVTM, CDR2 ANQGSEA. CDR3 sequence (DNA): TGCAGCGTTGAAAACGGGGGCAAGGGAAACACCATATATTTT. Translating gives CSVENGGKGNTIYF. Full variable domain (remainder filled in from reference TRBV29-1 and TRBJ1-3): SAVISQKPSRDICQRGTSLTIQCQVDSQVTMMFWYRQQPGQSLTLIATANQGSEATYESGFVIDKFPISRPNLTFSTLTVSNMSPEDSSIYLCSVENGGKGNTIYFGEGSWLTVV.

This clonotype was seen repeatedly, ten times or more. The V and J genes are TRBV28 and TRBJ1-5; 9 bases are shared with TRBD1. The CDR3 totals 17 residues. Germline V gives CDR1 MDHEN, CDR2 SYDVKM. V gave up 5 bases and J gave up 0 bases; unmatched junction bases: 8. The CDR3 loop is CASSGTGTFYSNQPQHF. The CDR3 nucleotides are TGTGCCAGCAGTGGGACAGGGACATTCTATAGCAATCAGCCCCAGCATTTT. Drawing the rest from reference TRBV28 and TRBJ1-5, the complete variable domain is DVKVTQSSRYLVKRTGEKVFLECVQDMDHENMFWYRQDPGLGLRLIYFSYDVKMKEKGDIPEGYSVSREKKERFSLILESASTNQTSMYLCASSGTGTFYSNQPQHFGDGTRLSIL.

The chain is built from TRBV6-9 and TRBJ1-1; no definite D call. The V end lost 3 bases, the J end lost 5 bases, and 13 bases lay between the germline ends. This CDR3 spans 14 amino acids. The V gene's germline CDR1 is MNHGY and CDR2 SVAAGI. CDR3 in DNA: TGTGCCAGCAGTTACTCAGATACCCGGACTGAAGCTTTCTTT. This translates into CASSYSDTRTEAFF.

In its sample, this clonotype was seen many times. The chain joins TRBV11-2 to TRBJ2-7; TRBD1 agrees at 7 bases. The length of the CDR3 is 15 residues. Unmatched junction bases numbered 5, after V lost 1 base and J lost 2 bases. Germline CDR1 is SGHAT and CDR2 is FQNNGV. The CDR3, as DNA: TGTGCCAGCAGCTTAGGGGGGACAGCCCCCTACGAGCAGTACTTC. This translates into CASSLGGTAPYEQYF.

The V and J genes are TRBV20-1 and TRBJ2-5; D gene unclear. The CDR3 covers 12 residues. The V gene lost 7 bases and the J gene lost 4 bases, with 13 bases spanning the gap. Germline lookup yields CDR1 DFQATT and CDR2 SNEGSKA (reference sequence). This CDR3 reads CSGSAPGETQYF. The CDR3 coding sequence is TGCAGTGGATCGGCCCCGGGAGAGACCCAGTACTTC.

This clonotype was counted a few times. The chain carries TRBV28 and TRBJ1-1; possible D gene TRBD1, 5 bases. The V end lost 2 bases, the J end lost 4 bases, and 20 bases lay between the germline ends. This CDR3 spans 17 amino acids. CDR1 and CDR2 (germline): MDHEN, SYDVKM. CDR3 DNA sequence: TGTGCCAGCAGTTTAATAGACCGAGCCTACCAGGGCACTGAAGCTTTCTTT. Translation gives CASSLIDRAYQGTEAFF.

This clonotype showed up many times. V is TRBV29-1 and J is TRBJ2-5, with D unclear. The germline CDR1 and CDR2 sequences are SQVTM and ANQGSEA. Trimming took 7 bases from V and 5 from J, leaving 23 bases between them. This CDR3 has 15 amino acids. Here the CDR3 DNA reads TGCAGCGCCTGGACCAGTTCCCTCAAAGGGGAGACCCAGTACTTC. Translated, it gives CSAWTSSLKGETQYF.